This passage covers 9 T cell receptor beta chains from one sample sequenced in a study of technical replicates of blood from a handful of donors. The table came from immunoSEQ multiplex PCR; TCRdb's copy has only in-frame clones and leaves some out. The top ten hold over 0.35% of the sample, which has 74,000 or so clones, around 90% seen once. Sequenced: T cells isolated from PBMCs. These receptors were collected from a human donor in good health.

CDR3 DNA: TGCGCCAGCAGCTTTGGGACATCAGCCTACGAGCAGTACTTC. Protein product: CASSFGTSAYEQYF. This chain connects TRBV5-1 to TRBJ2-7; tentative D call: TRBD1 (6 bases). From germline, CDR1 is SGHRS and CDR2 YFSETQ. The V end was cut by 2 bases, the J end by 2 bases, with 11 bases between. This CDR3 has 14 residues. The full variable domain, in which reference TRBV5-1 and TRBJ2-7 provide the parts outside the CDR3, is KAGVTQTPRYLIKTRGQQVTLSCSPISGHRSVSWYQQTPGQGLQFLFEYFSETQRNKGNFPGRFSGRQFSNSRSEMNVSTLELGDSALYLCASSFGTSAYEQYFGPGTRLTVT.

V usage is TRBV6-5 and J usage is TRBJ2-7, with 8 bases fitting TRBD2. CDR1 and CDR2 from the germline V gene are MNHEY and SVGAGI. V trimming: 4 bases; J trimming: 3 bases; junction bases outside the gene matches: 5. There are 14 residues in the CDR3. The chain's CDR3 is CASSSLAGVYEQYF. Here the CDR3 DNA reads TGTGCCAGCAGTTCCCTAGCGGGCGTCTACGAGCAGTACTTC.

The CDR3 nucleotides are TGTGCCAGCAGCTTAGTTACTAGCGGGAGAGGGACAGATACGCAGTATTTT. Protein product: CASSLVTSGRGTDTQYF. This chain links TRBV11-3 with TRBJ2-3; 11 bases align to TRBD2. This CDR3 has 17 residues. Trimming cost V 1 base and J 3 bases; bases outside gene matches: 6. Germline V gene sequence: CDR1 SGHNT, CDR2 YENEEA.

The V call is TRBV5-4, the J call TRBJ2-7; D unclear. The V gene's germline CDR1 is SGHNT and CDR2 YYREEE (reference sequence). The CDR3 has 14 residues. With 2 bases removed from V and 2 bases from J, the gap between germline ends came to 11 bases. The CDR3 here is CASSLLTPTYEQYF. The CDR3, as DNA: TGTGCCAGCAGCTTACTAACACCTACCTACGAGCAGTACTTC.

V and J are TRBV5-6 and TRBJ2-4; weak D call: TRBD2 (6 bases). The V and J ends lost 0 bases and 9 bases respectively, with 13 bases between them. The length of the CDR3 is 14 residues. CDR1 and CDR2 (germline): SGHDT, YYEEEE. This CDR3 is CASSLGGTLGIQYF. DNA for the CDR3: TGTGCCAGCAGCTTGGGAGGGACTCTCGGCATTCAGTACTTC.

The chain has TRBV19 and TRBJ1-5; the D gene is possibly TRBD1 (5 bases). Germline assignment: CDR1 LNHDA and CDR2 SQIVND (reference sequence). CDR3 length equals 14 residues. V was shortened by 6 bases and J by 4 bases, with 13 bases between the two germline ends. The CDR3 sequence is CASRRRGVNQPQHF. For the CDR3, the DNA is TGTGCCAGTAGACGTCGGGGGGTAAATCAGCCCCAGCATTTT.

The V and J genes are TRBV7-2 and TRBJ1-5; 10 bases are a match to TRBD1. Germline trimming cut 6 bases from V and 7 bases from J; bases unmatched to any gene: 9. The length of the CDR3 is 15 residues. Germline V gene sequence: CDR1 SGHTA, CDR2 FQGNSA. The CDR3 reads CASSPGQGFKQPQHF. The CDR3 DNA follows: TGTGCCAGCAGTCCGGGACAGGGGTTTAAACAGCCCCAGCATTTT. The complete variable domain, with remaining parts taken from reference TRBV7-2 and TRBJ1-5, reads GAGVSQSPSNKVTEKGKDVELRCDPISGHTALYWYRQSLGQGLEFLIYFQGNSAPDKSGLPSDRFSAERTGGSVSTLTIQRTQQEDSAVYLCASSPGQGFKQPQHFGDGTRLSIL.

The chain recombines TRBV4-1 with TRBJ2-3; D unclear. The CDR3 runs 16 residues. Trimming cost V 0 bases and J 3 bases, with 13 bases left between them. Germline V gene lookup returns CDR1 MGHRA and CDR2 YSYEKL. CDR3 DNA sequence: TGCGCCAGCAGCCAAGATCTTCCGGGTAGAACAGATACGCAGTATTTT. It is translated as CASSQDLPGRTDTQYF.

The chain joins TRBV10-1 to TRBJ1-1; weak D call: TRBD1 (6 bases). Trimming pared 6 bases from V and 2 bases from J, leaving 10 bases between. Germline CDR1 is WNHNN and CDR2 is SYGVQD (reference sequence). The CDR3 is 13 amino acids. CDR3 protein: CASRDSLNTEAFF. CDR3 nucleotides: TGCGCCAGCAGGGACAGCCTCAACACTGAAGCTTTCTTT.